The 2 T cell receptor beta chains given below trace back to one sample, sequenced in a study of cytomegalovirus exposure and HLA in healthy donors. PCR employed 60 Vbeta and 13 Jbeta primers. Using immunoSEQ multiplex PCR, the repertoire was profiled, and TCRdb retains in-frame clones only, with some absent. The table records just over 85,000 clones, over 70% of them present only once. Sequenced: PBMCs. Receptor source: a man aged 35 to 55 in good health and CMV-seronegative.

V gene TRBV9 combines with J gene TRBJ1-2; the match to TRBD1 covers 12 bases. The germline gives CDR1 SGDLS, CDR2 YYNGEE. Trimming removed 4 bases from V and 4 bases from J; junction bases left unmatched: 8. CDR3 length: 16 amino acids. The DNA of the CDR3 is TGTGCCAGCAGCAAAGGGACAGGGGGCAAGGGCTATGGCTACACCTTC. Its translation is CASSKGTGGKGYGYTF.

The sample holds a few counts of this clone. This sequence joins TRBV27 and TRBJ2-3; D possibly corresponds to TRBD1 (5 bases). There are 16 residues in the CDR3. Germline loops: CDR1 MNHEY, CDR2 SMNVEV (reference sequence). Deletions cut 3 bases from V and 1 base from J, with 14 bases between. This CDR3 reads CASSFVGPAGTDTQYF. The CDR3 DNA reads as TGTGCCAGCAGTTTTGTGGGGCCCGCCGGCACAGATACGCAGTATTTT.